This TCR beta chain was retrieved from a study of identical twins. The V segment lost 5 bases and the J segment 5 bases; nucleotides outside the gene matches: 16. Germline CDR1 reads SQVTM; CDR2 reads ANQGSEA. The CDR3 spans 16 residues. MiXCR, run by TCRdb on the 5' RACE reads, gives a single entry per CDR3 protein. The table has 520,000 or so distinct CDR3 sequences, around 20% seen once. The same sample was also used in a study of T cells expressing NK-cell markers.

J is TRBJ2-5 and V is TRBV29-1; 8 bases fit TRBD2. The clonotype comes from a woman aged 18-29 years in good health. Input material: CD4+ T cells sorted from blood. This chain's CDR3 is CSVYRGGSGQGETQYF. In DNA form, the CDR3 reads TGCAGCGTTTACCGGGGGGGTTCGGGCCAAGGGGAGACCCAGTACTTC.